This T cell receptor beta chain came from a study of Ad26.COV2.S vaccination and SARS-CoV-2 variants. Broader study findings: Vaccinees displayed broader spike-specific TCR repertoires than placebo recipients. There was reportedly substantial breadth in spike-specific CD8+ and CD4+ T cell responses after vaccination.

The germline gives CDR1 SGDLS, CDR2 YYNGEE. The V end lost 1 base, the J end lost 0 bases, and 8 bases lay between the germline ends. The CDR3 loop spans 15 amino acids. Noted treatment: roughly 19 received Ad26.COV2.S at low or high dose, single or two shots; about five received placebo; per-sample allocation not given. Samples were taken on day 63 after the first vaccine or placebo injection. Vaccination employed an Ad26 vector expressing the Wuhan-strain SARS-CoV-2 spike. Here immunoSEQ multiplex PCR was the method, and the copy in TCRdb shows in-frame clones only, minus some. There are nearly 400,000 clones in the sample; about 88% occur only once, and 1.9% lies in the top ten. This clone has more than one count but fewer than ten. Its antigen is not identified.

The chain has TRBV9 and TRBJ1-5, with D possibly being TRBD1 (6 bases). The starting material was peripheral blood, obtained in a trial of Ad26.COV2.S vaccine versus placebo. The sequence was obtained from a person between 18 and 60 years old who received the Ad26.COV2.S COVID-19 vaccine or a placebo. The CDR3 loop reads CASSVTGSSNQPQHF. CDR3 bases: TGTGCCAGCAGCGTAACAGGGAGTAGCAATCAGCCCCAGCATTTT.